The clone carrying this T cell receptor (beta chain) came up a few times. V lost 4 bases, J lost 0 bases, and 10 bases lay in between. The CDR3 sequence is 14 residues long. Per the germline V gene, CDR1 is MGHRA and CDR2 is YSYEKL. The data stem from a study of early T cells in non-severe SARS-CoV-2 infection. TCRdb called the 5' RACE reads again in MiXCR, with one record for every CDR3 protein. The sample shows under 95,000 distinct CDR3 sequences, 9.5% to 15% of them seen only once. This TCR was recovered from an adult who was a healthcare worker with PCR-confirmed SARS-CoV-2 infection or an uninfected control (not recorded which). Sequenced input: whole blood. The gene calls are TRBV4-1 and TRBJ2-7; D may correspond to TRBD1 or TRBD2 (5 bases each). The CDR3 reads CASSPGPNSYEQYF. In DNA form, the CDR3 reads TGCGCCAGCAGCCCGGGACCCAACTCCTACGAGCAGTACTTC.